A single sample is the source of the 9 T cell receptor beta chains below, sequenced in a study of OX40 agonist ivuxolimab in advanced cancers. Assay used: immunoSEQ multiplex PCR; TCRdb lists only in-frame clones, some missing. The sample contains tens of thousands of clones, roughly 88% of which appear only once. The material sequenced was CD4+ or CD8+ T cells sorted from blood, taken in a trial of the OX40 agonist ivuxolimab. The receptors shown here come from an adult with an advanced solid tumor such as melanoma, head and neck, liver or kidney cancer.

The CDR3 sequence is CASSKDGSYGYTF. The CDR3 bases are TGCGCCAGCAGCAAAGACGGATCCTATGGCTACACCTTC. The chain couples TRBV5-1 to TRBJ1-2; D call uncertain. Germline V gene lookup returns CDR1 SGHRS and CDR2 YFSETQ. V was trimmed by 4 bases and J by 4 bases, leaving 11 bases between them. CDR3 length equals 13 residues.

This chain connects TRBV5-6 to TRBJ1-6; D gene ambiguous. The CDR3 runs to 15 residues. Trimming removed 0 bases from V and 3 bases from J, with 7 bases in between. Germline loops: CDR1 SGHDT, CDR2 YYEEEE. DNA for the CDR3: TGTGCCAGCAGCTTGGCTGACCGCTATAATTCACCCCTCCACTTT. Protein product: CASSLADRYNSPLHF.

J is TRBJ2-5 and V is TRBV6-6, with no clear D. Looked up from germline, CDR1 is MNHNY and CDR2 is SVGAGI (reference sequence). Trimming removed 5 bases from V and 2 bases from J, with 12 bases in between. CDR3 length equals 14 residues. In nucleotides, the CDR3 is TGTGCCAGCAGTACCCGCCAGATTCAAGAGACCCAGTACTTC. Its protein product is CASSTRQIQETQYF.

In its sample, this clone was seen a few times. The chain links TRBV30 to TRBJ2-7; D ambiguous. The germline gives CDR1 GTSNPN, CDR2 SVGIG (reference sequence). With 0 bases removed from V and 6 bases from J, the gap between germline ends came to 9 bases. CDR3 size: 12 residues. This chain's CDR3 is CAWSVLFPEQYF. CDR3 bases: TGTGCCTGGAGTGTTCTGTTTCCCGAGCAGTACTTC.

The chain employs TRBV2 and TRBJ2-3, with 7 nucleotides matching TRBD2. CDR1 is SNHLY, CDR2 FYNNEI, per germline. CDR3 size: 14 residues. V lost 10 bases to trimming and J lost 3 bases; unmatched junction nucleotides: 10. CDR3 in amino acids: CATPPGGSTDTQYF. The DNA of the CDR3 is TGTGCCACCCCTCCGGGGGGTTCTACAGATACGCAGTATTTT.

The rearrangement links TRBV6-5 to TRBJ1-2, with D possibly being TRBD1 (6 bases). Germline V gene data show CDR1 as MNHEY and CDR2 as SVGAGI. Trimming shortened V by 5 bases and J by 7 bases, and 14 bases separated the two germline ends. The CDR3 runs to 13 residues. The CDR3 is CASSDTGTAGYTF. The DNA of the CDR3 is TGTGCCAGCAGTGACACAGGGACGGCTGGCTACACCTTC.

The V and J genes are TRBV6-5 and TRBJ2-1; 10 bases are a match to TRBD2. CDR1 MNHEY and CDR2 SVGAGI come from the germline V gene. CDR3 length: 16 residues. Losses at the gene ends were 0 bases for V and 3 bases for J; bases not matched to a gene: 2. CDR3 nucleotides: TGTGCCAGCAGTTACTCGTTAGCGGGGGGCTACAATGAGCAGTTCTTC. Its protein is CASSYSLAGGYNEQFF.

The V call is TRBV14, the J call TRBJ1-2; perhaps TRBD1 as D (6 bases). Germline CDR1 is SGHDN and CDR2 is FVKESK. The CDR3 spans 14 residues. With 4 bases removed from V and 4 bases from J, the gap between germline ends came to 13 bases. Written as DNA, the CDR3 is TGTGCCAGCAGCCCAAGGGGGTCAGGCTATGGCTACACCTTC. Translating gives CASSPRGSGYGYTF.

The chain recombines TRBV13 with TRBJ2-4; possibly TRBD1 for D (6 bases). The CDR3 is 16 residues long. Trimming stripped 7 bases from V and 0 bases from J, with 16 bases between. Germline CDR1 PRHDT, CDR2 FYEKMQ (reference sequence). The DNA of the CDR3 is TGTGCCAGCATCCCCGAGAGGGGACAAGCCAAAAACATTCAGTACTTC. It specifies CASIPERGQAKNIQYF. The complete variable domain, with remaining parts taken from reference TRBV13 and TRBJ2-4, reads AAGVIQSPRHLIKEKRETATLKCYPIPRHDTVYWYQQGPGQDPQFLISFYEKMQSDKGSIPDRFSAQQFSDYHSELNMSSLELGDSALYFCASIPERGQAKNIQYFGAGTRLSVL.